This T cell receptor beta chain was profiled in a study of blood T cells in healthy people across ages. General study results and limits: Diversity of TCR beta per million T cells declined in a roughly linear way with age. Underestimates were what the diversity estimates from one million T cells were considered to be.

For the second PCR, which ran for 7 to 11 cycles, a sample-barcoded 5' primer and a J-beta primer mix were used. All samples gave at least 2.5 million CDR3-containing paired-end reads. TCRdb recomputed calls from the 5' RACE reads with MiXCR, one row per CDR3 protein. The sample lists roughly 790,000 distinct CDR3 sequences; approximately 39% were seen once. The V end was cut by 1 base, the J end by 3 bases, with 13 bases between. Germline-derived CDR1 and CDR2 are LGHDT and YNNKEL (reference sequence). The CDR3 sequence is 16 residues long. Details on this clonotype: Its antigen is still unknown.

Staff drew roughly 10 milliliters of peripheral blood from each donor. This chain links TRBV3-1 with TRBJ2-1, with a tentative D call TRBD2 (6 bases). The sequencing sample was made of blood. This clonotype was obtained from a woman aged 55-69 years in good health. The CDR3 nucleotides read TGTGCCAGCAGCCAAGGGCTTTCAGCGGGCTACAATGAGCAGTTCTTC. As protein: CASSQGLSAGYNEQFF.